The 22 T cell receptor beta chains presented below share a single source sample, sequenced in a study of T cells after yellow fever vaccination. TCRdb called the 5' RACE reads again in MiXCR, with one record for every CDR3 protein. The sample records some 560,000 distinct CDR3 sequences, 15% to 20% being singletons. The sequencing here drew on PBMCs, taken 15 days after the yellow fever booster vaccination. The receptors shown here come from a young man who received the YFV17D yellow fever vaccine.

This clonotype was found once. The junction differs from germline at one of its ends, possibly a read error. In nucleotides, the CDR3 is TGTCCCAGCAGCAAACAGGGGTCGCGGCCCCAGCATTTT. Its protein is CPSSKQGSRPQHF. This chain links TRBV28 with TRBJ1-5, with 7 bases fitting TRBD1. This CDR3 has 13 residues. Per germline, CDR1 MDHEN and CDR2 SYDVKM. Variable domain in full (rest from reference TRBV28 and TRBJ1-5): DVKVTQSSRYLVKRTGEKVFLECVQDMDHENMFWYRQDPGLGLRLIYFSYDVKMKEKGDIPEGYSVSREKKERFSLILESASTNQTSMYLCPSSKQGSRPQHFGDGTRLSIL.

The chain couples TRBV27 to TRBJ1-1; no clear D. CDR1 is MNHEY, CDR2 SMNVEV, per germline (reference sequence). Deletions cut 0 bases from V and 9 bases from J, with 11 bases between. This CDR3 is built from 13 residues. The CDR3 DNA reads as TGTGCCAGCAGTTTATCGCGTGGAGGACAAGCTTTCTTT. It yields the protein CASSLSRGGQAFF.

This clonotype occurred a few times. The chain combines TRBV5-5 with TRBJ2-7; 10 positions agree with TRBD1. V lost 0 bases and J lost 2; bases outside the gene matches: 8. Germline loops: CDR1 SGHKS, CDR2 YYEKEE (reference sequence). The CDR3 has 17 residues. The CDR3 region has the DNA TGTGCCAGCAGCTTGGGACAGGGGGCTCCTCGAGCCTACGAGCAGTACTTC. Translating it yields CASSLGQGAPRAYEQYF.

This clonotype has only a few counts. CDR3 coding DNA: TGTGCCAGCGGGGTTTTTGCCACTGAAGCTTTCTTT. It is translated as CASGVFATEAFF. The V call is TRBV6-2 or TRBV6-3, the J call TRBJ1-1; D is unclear. The ends were cut back, 8 bases at V and 4 bases at J, with 11 bases in the middle. The germline V gene has CDR1 MNHEY and CDR2 SVGEGT. This CDR3 contains 12 residues.

This chain uses TRBV5-1 with TRBJ2-5, with 7 positions matching TRBD2. Germline CDR1 SGHRS, CDR2 YFSETQ. This CDR3 comprises 15 residues. J gave up 2 bases and V 1 base, and 5 bases lay outside the gene matches. CDR3 bases: TGCGCCAGCAGCTTGCGACTAGCTCCACAAGAGACCCAGTACTTC. Translating it yields CASSLRLAPQETQYF.

This rearrangement joins TRBV5-1 to TRBJ2-1; 8 bases are shared with TRBD2. CDR1 SGHRS and CDR2 YFSETQ come from the germline V gene. Trimming took 0 bases from V and 5 from J; bases not matched to a gene: 4. The CDR3 has 15 amino acids. The chain's CDR3 is CASSLVGLADNEQFF. CDR3 nucleotides: TGCGCCAGCAGCTTGGTTGGACTAGCCGACAATGAGCAGTTCTTC.

The chain joins TRBV7-3 to TRBJ2-1, with TRBD2 matching over 10 bases. This CDR3 comprises 17 residues. V shed 2 bases and J 8 bases; nucleotides not matched to a gene: 12. CDR1 is SGHTA and CDR2 is FQGTGA in the germline V gene. The CDR3 region has the DNA TGTGCCAGCAGCTTAGGGCCTAGCGGGAGCCTTAGCGATGAGCAGTTCTTC. Protein: CASSLGPSGSLSDEQFF.

This clonotype was observed a few times. The chain employs TRBV9 and TRBJ2-3; 7 bases line up with TRBD2. The trim removed 3 bases at V and 0 bases at J, leaving 7 bases unmatched. This CDR3 spans 16 amino acids. The germline CDR1 and CDR2 sequences are SGDLS and YYNGEE. CDR3 region: CASSDATSASTDTQYF. The CDR3, as DNA: TGTGCCAGCAGCGATGCAACTAGCGCGAGCACAGATACGCAGTATTTT. The entire variable domain, with the rest obtained from reference TRBV9 and TRBJ2-3, is as follows: DSGVTQTPKHLITATGQRVTLRCSPRSGDLSVYWYQQSLDQGLQFLIQYYNGEERAKGNILERFSAQQFPDLHSELNLSSLELGDSALYFCASSDATSASTDTQYFGPGTRLTVL.

This clonotype was detected only once. This chain connects TRBV15 to TRBJ1-5; TRBD1 might be the D (5 bases). The length of the CDR3 is 17 residues. V was shortened by 0 bases and J by 1 base, with 13 bases between the two germline ends. Germline CDR1 and CDR2: LNHNV and YYDKDF (reference sequence). This CDR3 is CATSRDRAGVSNQPQHF. DNA of the CDR3: TGTGCCACCAGCAGAGATCGGGCGGGGGTGAGCAATCAGCCCCAGCATTTT.

The chain is built from TRBV10-3 and TRBJ2-1; perhaps TRBD2 as D (8 bases). Looked up from germline, CDR1 is ENHRY and CDR2 is SYGVKD. This CDR3 is built from 13 residues. Trimming removed 10 bases from V and 5 bases from J, with 15 bases in between. The DNA of the CDR3 is TGTGCCACAGGGGGACTAGATAACAATGAGCAGTTCTTC. Protein: CATGGLDNNEQFF.

This clonotype has a handful of counts. This chain links TRBV12-3 or TRBV12-4 with TRBJ2-5; possibly TRBD1 for D (5 bases). V was trimmed by 6 bases and J by 5 bases, leaving 10 bases between them. The CDR3 totals 12 residues. The CDR3, as DNA: TGTGCCAGCAGCACAGGTCCGGAGACCCAGTACTTC. Translation: CASSTGPETQYF.

This sequence joins TRBV12-3 or TRBV12-4 and TRBJ1-2, with unresolved D. There are 12 residues in the CDR3. Trimming pared 2 bases from V and 8 bases from J, leaving 9 bases between. The CDR3 spells CASSLLRLGYTF. The CDR3 DNA sequence: TGTGCCAGCAGTTTACTCAGGCTCGGCTACACCTTC.

This clonotype was counted a few times. The chain links TRBV18 to TRBJ2-7, with a possible D match to TRBD2 (6 bases). The germline gives CDR1 KGHSH, CDR2 LQKENI. The CDR3 loop spans 14 amino acids. The V and J ends lost 6 bases and 4 bases respectively, with 16 bases between them. The CDR3 here is CASSDPTRRYEQYF. CDR3 bases: TGTGCCAGCTCTGACCCGACTAGGCGGTACGAGCAGTACTTC.

This clonotype has a count of ten or more. J is TRBJ2-3 and V is TRBV25-1; maybe TRBD2 (6 bases). This CDR3 has 14 amino acids. V lost 5 bases and J 3 bases, leaving 12 bases between the germline ends. Per the germline V gene, CDR1 is MGHDK and CDR2 is SYGVNS. DNA of the CDR3: TGTGCCAGCAGTAGCGGGCTTGGGACAGATACGCAGTATTTT. Amino acids: CASSSGLGTDTQYF.

In its sample, this clonotype was seen a few times. At one end, the junction sequence differs from germline, possibly due to a read error. V is TRBV7-9 and J is TRBJ2-7, with D hard to call. The V gene's germline CDR1 is SEHNR and CDR2 FQNEAQ (reference sequence). The CDR3 has 13 amino acids. Written as DNA, the CDR3 is TGTGCCAGCAGCTTAGCTCCGGAATATAGCCCCAGCTTC. It encodes CASSLAPEYSPSF.

There are a few counts of this clonotype. This chain links TRBV6-2 or TRBV6-3 with TRBJ2-1; D gene unclear. V gave up 6 bases and J gave up 9 bases, with 15 bases separating them. There are 13 residues in the CDR3. Germline values: CDR1 MNHEY, CDR2 SVGEGT. CDR3: CASRNSRPGEQFF. As DNA, the CDR3 is TGTGCCAGCAGAAACTCTCGGCCCGGTGAGCAGTTCTTC.

The V and J genes are TRBV9 and TRBJ2-1; TRBD2 agrees at 9 bases. This CDR3 contains 15 residues. Germline V gene sequence: CDR1 SGDLS, CDR2 YYNGEE. V shed 4 bases and J 3 bases; nucleotides not matched to a gene: 5. CDR3 sequence: CASSSLAGDYNEQFF. DNA for the CDR3: TGTGCCAGCAGCTCTTTAGCGGGAGACTACAATGAGCAGTTCTTC. Full variable domain (rest looked up from reference TRBV9 and TRBJ2-1): DSGVTQTPKHLITATGQRVTLRCSPRSGDLSVYWYQQSLDQGLQFLIQYYNGEERAKGNILERFSAQQFPDLHSELNLSSLELGDSALYFCASSSLAGDYNEQFFGPGTRLTVL.

This clonotype has more than one count but fewer than ten. This chain joins TRBV5-1 and TRBJ1-6; TRBD1 matches 9 bases. Trimming at V came to 3 bases and at J to 8 bases, leaving 15 bases not matched to a gene. The length of the CDR3 is 18 residues. CDR1 SGHRS and CDR2 YFSETQ come from the germline V gene. The CDR3 bases are TGCGCCAGCAGCTCCCTGCCCGGGGGCGGGACAGGGCATTCACCCCTCCACTTT. It encodes CASSSLPGGGTGHSPLHF.

The rearrangement links TRBV5-1 to TRBJ1-2; D uncertain. Trimming removed 2 bases at V and 4 bases at J, with 15 bases between. Germline V gene lookup returns CDR1 SGHRS and CDR2 YFSETQ. This CDR3 contains 15 residues. In DNA form, the CDR3 reads TGCGCCAGCAGCTTAACCGGGCCCGGCGGCTATGGCTACACCTTC. It is translated as CASSLTGPGGYGYTF.

The sample holds a few counts of this clonotype. The V gene is TRBV7-8, the J gene TRBJ2-3; possible D gene TRBD1, 5 bases. The CDR3 extends over 14 amino acids. Trimming cost V 1 base and J 5 bases, with 10 bases left between them. Germline CDR1 reads SGHVS; CDR2 reads FQNEAQ. Here the CDR3 reads CASSLGDSLDTQYF. CDR3 sequence (DNA): TGTGCCAGCAGCTTAGGAGACAGTCTAGATACGCAGTATTTT.

This clonotype was counted at least ten times. The chain links TRBV4-3 to TRBJ2-7; no reliable D call. CDR3 length equals 16 residues. Germline V gene sequence: CDR1 LGHNA, CDR2 YSLEER. V gave up 0 bases and J gave up 3 bases, with 15 bases separating them. CDR3: CASSQDLGRTNYEQYF. The CDR3 nucleotides read TGCGCCAGCAGCCAAGATTTGGGCAGGACCAACTACGAGCAGTACTTC.

The rearrangement links TRBV3-1 to TRBJ2-7, with TRBD1 matching over 8 bases. The V gene end was trimmed by 5 bases and the J gene end by 6 bases; junction bases not matched to a gene: 9. The CDR3 is 14 amino acids. CDR1 and CDR2 (germline): LGHDT, YNNKEL (reference sequence). The CDR3 nucleotides read TGTGCCAGCAGCGAACCGGGACAGGTCGCCGAGCAGTACTTC. It is translated as CASSEPGQVAEQYF.